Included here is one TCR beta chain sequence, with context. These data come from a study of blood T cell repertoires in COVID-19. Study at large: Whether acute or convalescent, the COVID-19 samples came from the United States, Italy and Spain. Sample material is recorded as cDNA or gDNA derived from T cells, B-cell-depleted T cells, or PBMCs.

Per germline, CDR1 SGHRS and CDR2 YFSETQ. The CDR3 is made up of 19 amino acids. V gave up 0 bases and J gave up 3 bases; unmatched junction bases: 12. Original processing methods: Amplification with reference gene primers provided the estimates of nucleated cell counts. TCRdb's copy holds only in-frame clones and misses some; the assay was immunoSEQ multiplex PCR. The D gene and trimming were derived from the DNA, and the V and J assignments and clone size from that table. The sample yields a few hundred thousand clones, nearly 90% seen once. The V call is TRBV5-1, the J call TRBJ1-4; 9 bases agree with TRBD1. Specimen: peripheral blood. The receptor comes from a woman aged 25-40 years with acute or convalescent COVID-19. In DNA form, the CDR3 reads TGCGCCAGCAGCTTGGTAACGGGGACAGGGCGGCGGCCTAATGAAAAACTGTTTTTT. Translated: CASSLVTGTGRRPNEKLFF.